Below are 27 T cell receptor beta chains sequenced from a single sample in a study of radiotherapy plus CTLA-4 blockade in lung cancer. Data came from immunoSEQ multiplex PCR; TCRdb stores just in-frame clones and leaves some out. Found here are tens of thousands of clones, roughly 77% of them singletons; the top ten hold approximately 9%. The input for sequencing was peripheral blood, taken from a patient treated with radiotherapy plus ipilimumab. The source of these receptors is a human donor with non-small cell lung cancer who had a complete response to radiotherapy plus ipilimumab.

DNA for the CDR3: TGTGCCAGCAGTCTCGGGGGGCGGGACTATGGCTACACCTTC. It is translated as CASSLGGRDYGYTF. The chain has TRBV25-1 and TRBJ1-2, with D tentatively TRBD1 (6 bases). From germline, CDR1 is MGHDK and CDR2 SYGVNS. CDR3 length: 14 residues. V gave up 5 bases and J gave up 3 bases, with 13 bases separating them.

The chain uses TRBV27 and TRBJ1-5, with TRBD1 identical over 7 bases. The germline V gene encodes CDR1 MNHEY and CDR2 SMNVEV (reference sequence). CDR3 size: 15 residues. The V segment lost 3 bases and the J segment 7 bases; nucleotides outside the gene matches: 9. In DNA form, the CDR3 reads TGTGCCAGCAGTTTCACAGGGGACAACCCACAGCCCCAGCATTTT. It encodes CASSFTGDNPQPQHF.

The chain uses TRBV7-9 and TRBJ1-5, with TRBD1 as a possible D gene (5 bases). V was pared by 6 bases and J by 2 bases, with 17 bases between. Germline CDR1 and CDR2: SEHNR and FQNEAQ (reference sequence). The CDR3 loop spans 16 amino acids. The DNA for the CDR3 is TGTGCCAGCAGTCAAGGGCTGGGAGGGGGCAATCAGCCCCAGCATTTT. Protein: CASSQGLGGGNQPQHF. The full variable domain, completed using reference TRBV7-9 and TRBJ1-5, is DTGVSQNPRHKITKRGQNVTFRCDPISEHNRLYWYRQTLGQGPEFLTYFQNEAQLEKSRLLSDRFSAERPKGSFSTLEIQRTEQGDSAMYLCASSQGLGGGNQPQHFGDGTRLSIL.

This clone was seen only once. The DNA of the CDR3 is TGTGCCAGTAGTATAGCTCGAGCGAACACTGAAGCTTTCTTT. It codes for CASSIARANTEAFF. This rearrangement joins TRBV19 to TRBJ1-1; D gene uncertain. V lost 1 base and J lost 1, with 7 bases in between. The germline V gene encodes CDR1 LNHDA and CDR2 SQIVND (reference sequence). The CDR3 covers 14 residues.

This chain links TRBV7-2 with TRBJ1-2, with 10 bases identical to TRBD1. The germline CDR1 and CDR2 sequences are SGHTA and FQGNSA. The CDR3 is 15 residues long. V lost 1 base, J lost 8 bases, and 7 bases stayed unmatched. CDR3 nucleotide sequence: TGTGCCAGCAGCTTAGAGGGGGGACAGGGGAACGGCTACACCTTC. Its protein product is CASSLEGGQGNGYTF.

This chain connects TRBV10-3 to TRBJ1-2; no reliable D call. The CDR3 is made up of 17 amino acids. V lost 0 bases to trimming and J lost 6 bases, with 20 bases between them. Germline assignment: CDR1 ENHRY and CDR2 SYGVKD. CDR3 residues: CAISESRGGGEANGYTF. CDR3 DNA: TGTGCCATCAGTGAGTCCCGGGGTGGTGGGGAGGCCAATGGCTACACCTTC.

This clone was recorded a few times. The V call is TRBV7-9, the J call TRBJ2-1, with D possibly being TRBD2 (5 bases). Germline V CDR1 and CDR2: SEHNR, FQNEAQ (reference sequence). V gave up 4 bases and J gave up 0 bases, with 13 bases separating them. The CDR3 covers 16 residues. CDR3 in amino acids: CASSSRGPTSYNEQFF. In DNA, the CDR3 is TGTGCCAGCAGCTCCCGCGGGCCCACCTCCTACAATGAGCAGTTCTTC.

The chain carries TRBV7-2 and TRBJ2-6; TRBD1 agrees at 12 bases. The CDR3 loop spans 17 amino acids. Germline assignment: CDR1 SGHTA and CDR2 FQGNSA. Germline trimming cut 1 base from V and 3 bases from J; bases unmatched to any gene: 1. The CDR3 region is CASSLGDRGLGANVLTF. The DNA of the CDR3 is TGTGCCAGCAGCTTAGGGGACAGGGGGCTTGGGGCCAACGTCCTGACTTTC.

The chain joins TRBV6-1 to TRBJ2-5, with D maybe TRBD1 (6 bases). Looked up from germline, CDR1 is MNHNS and CDR2 is SASEGT. V shed 3 bases and J shed 1 base, with 12 bases lying between them. This CDR3 spans 15 amino acids. CDR3: CASSDLRGTQETQYF. The CDR3 nucleotides are TGTGCCAGCAGTGATCTCAGGGGTACCCAAGAGACCCAGTACTTC.

This clone was seen once. This chain uses TRBV2 with TRBJ2-7; no firm D call. With the DNA end fitting TRBJ2-5 better, the J assignment may be wrong. CDR3 length: 13 amino acids. Germline CDR1 SNHLY, CDR2 FYNNEI. DNA for the CDR3: TGTGCCAGCAGTGAGGAACAGCAAGAGACCCAGTACTTC. Amino acid sequence: CASSEEQQETQYF.

The chain couples TRBV28 to TRBJ2-7; TRBD2 agrees at 8 bases. The CDR3 sequence is 14 residues long. Germline CDR1 is MDHEN and CDR2 is SYDVKM. V was pared by 6 bases and J by 2 bases, with 6 bases of the junction left unmatched. CDR3 nucleotides: TGTGCCAGCAGGGGGGGACTAGAACCCTACGAGCAGTACGTC. Its protein product is CASRGGLEPYEQYV.

V usage is TRBV13 and J usage is TRBJ1-4, with 9 bases lining up with TRBD1. After removal of 5 bases from V and 5 bases from J, the junction contained 6 bases not matched to a gene. This CDR3 has 15 amino acids. Germline CDR1 PRHDT, CDR2 FYEKMQ (reference sequence). CDR3 coding DNA: TGTGCCAGCAGCGCGCGACAGGGGGTAAATGAAAAACTGTTTTTT. Translated: CASSARQGVNEKLFF.

The genes are TRBV25-1 and TRBJ1-2; tentatively, D is TRBD1 (6 bases). The CDR3 loop spans 13 amino acids. Germline V gives CDR1 MGHDK, CDR2 SYGVNS. Trimming took off 3 bases at V and 8 bases at J, with 13 bases between the two ends. The CDR3 DNA reads as TGTGCCAGCAGTGAGGCAGGACAGCGGGGCTACACCTTC. Its protein is CASSEAGQRGYTF.

The chain carries TRBV6-5 and TRBJ2-7; perhaps TRBD2 as D (6 bases). This CDR3 contains 14 residues. Germline V gene data show CDR1 as MNHEY and CDR2 as SVGAGI. Trimming removed 5 bases from V and 0 bases from J, with 11 bases in between. CDR3 sequence: CASSRPSVSYEQYV. The CDR3 DNA sequence: TGTGCCAGCAGTCGGCCTAGCGTCTCCTACGAGCAGTACGTC.

The genes are TRBV19 and TRBJ2-1; D possibly corresponds to TRBD1 (7 bases). The CDR3 has 15 amino acids. Between the trimmed V and J ends, which lost 3 bases and 9 bases, there was a span of 18 bases. Germline V gene data show CDR1 as LNHDA and CDR2 as SQIVND (reference sequence). CDR3 region: CASSMTGRHRVEQFF. The CDR3 region has the DNA TGTGCCAGTAGTATGACAGGGAGGCATCGCGTTGAGCAGTTCTTC.

This chain links TRBV30 with TRBJ2-2; 9 nucleotides agree with TRBD2. The junction had 5 bases not matched to a gene; V was cut back by 2 bases and J by 4 bases. CDR1 and CDR2 from the germline V gene are GTSNPN and SVGIG (reference sequence). CDR3 size: 15 residues. The CDR3 coding sequence is TGTGCCTGGAGTCAAGCGGGAGGAGGCACCGGGGAGCTGTTTTTT. This sequence encodes CAWSQAGGGTGELFF.

This chain links TRBV27 with TRBJ1-1; D is perhaps TRBD1 (5 bases). There are 13 residues in the CDR3. The V end lost 5 bases, the J end lost 8 bases, and 15 bases lay between the germline ends. Germline CDR1 MNHEY, CDR2 SMNVEV (reference sequence). CDR3 nucleotides: TGTGCCAGCAGTCCCCCAGGGATTGTAGAAGCTTTCTTT. It yields the protein CASSPPGIVEAFF.

The J gene is TRBJ2-5, the V gene TRBV13; no reliable D call. Germline V CDR1 and CDR2: PRHDT, FYEKMQ (reference sequence). The V gene lost 4 bases and the J gene lost 0 bases, with 6 bases spanning the gap. The CDR3 sequence is 13 residues long. Here the CDR3 DNA reads TGTGCCAGCAGCTCTGACAACCAAGAGACCCAGTACTTC. It specifies CASSSDNQETQYF.

CDR3 DNA: TGTGCCAGCAGCGCCAGACAGGGTTTCTACGAGCAGTACTTC. This gives the protein CASSARQGFYEQYF. This chain joins TRBV5-8 and TRBJ2-7; 7 bases are shared with TRBD1. There are 14 residues in the CDR3. Germline V gene lookup returns CDR1 SGHTS and CDR2 YDEGEE. After removal of 4 bases from V and 3 bases from J, the junction contained 7 bases not matched to a gene.

The chain couples TRBV29-1 to TRBJ1-1; a possible D gene is TRBD1 (6 bases). V was trimmed by 6 bases and J by 0 bases, leaving 14 bases between them. The CDR3 runs to 14 residues. CDR1 is SQVTM and CDR2 is ANQGSEA in the germline V gene. CDR3: CSVLQGTLNTEAFF. The CDR3 region has the DNA TGCAGCGTATTACAGGGAACCCTGAACACTGAAGCTTTCTTT.

This chain joins TRBV29-1 and TRBJ2-3; maybe TRBD2 (5 bases). The CDR3 has 12 amino acids. V was clipped by 6 bases and J by 8 bases, with 15 bases between them. In germline, CDR1 is SQVTM, CDR2 ANQGSEA. Here the CDR3 DNA reads TGCAGCGTGACCAGCGAGGGCGGTACGCAGTATTTT. Translated: CSVTSEGGTQYF.

The J gene is TRBJ2-5, the V gene TRBV29-1; 7 bases align to TRBD1. There are 13 residues in the CDR3. Germline trimming cut 4 bases from V and 3 bases from J; bases unmatched to any gene: 5. Germline V gene sequence: CDR1 SQVTM, CDR2 ANQGSEA. This chain's CDR3 is CSVGRDSKETQYF. The CDR3 coding sequence is TGCAGCGTTGGCCGGGACAGTAAAGAGACCCAGTACTTC.

J is TRBJ2-3 and V is TRBV10-1; 8 bases are a match to TRBD2. Germline V CDR1 and CDR2: WNHNN, SYGVQD (reference sequence). This CDR3 has 17 residues. The ends lost 1 base at V and 0 bases at J; junction bases unmatched: 6. CDR3 region: CASSELAGGASTDTQYF. CDR3 DNA: TGCGCCAGCAGTGAGTTGGCGGGGGGTGCTAGCACAGATACGCAGTATTTT.

As concerns this clone: At one boundary the junction diverges from the germline segment, which might be a read error. The J gene is TRBJ2-5, the V gene TRBV28, with D perhaps TRBD2 (6 bases). Per germline, CDR1 MDHEN and CDR2 SYDVKM. This CDR3 region has 13 residues. DNA of the CDR3: TGTGCCAGCAGTGCCTCCGACATGGGGGGTGGGCACTTC. As protein: CASSASDMGGGHF.

The gene calls are TRBV4-3 and TRBJ1-1; 9 bases align to TRBD1. Per the germline V gene, CDR1 is LGHNA and CDR2 is YSLEER. This CDR3 region has 14 residues. After removal of 4 bases from V and 5 bases from J, the junction contained 5 bases not matched to a gene. CDR3: CASSLQGAGTEAFF. DNA for the CDR3: TGCGCCAGCAGCCTACAGGGGGCGGGGACTGAAGCTTTCTTT.

The V and J genes are TRBV27 and TRBJ2-3; D not certain. Germline-derived CDR1 and CDR2 are MNHEY and SMNVEV (reference sequence). Trimming took 0 bases from V and 2 from J, leaving 9 bases between them. The CDR3 length is 15 residues. This chain's CDR3 is CASSLSGSFTDTQYF. CDR3 DNA sequence: TGTGCCAGCAGTTTATCCGGGTCCTTCACAGATACGCAGTATTTT.

The chain has TRBV16 and TRBJ2-1; 10 bases match TRBD2. This CDR3 comprises 13 residues. In germline, CDR1 is KGHSY, CDR2 FQNENV. V lost 1 base and J lost 12; bases outside the gene matches: 3. The CDR3 region has the DNA TGTGCCAGCAGCCAATTTCCTAGCGGGGGGCAGTTCTTC. Translated, it gives CASSQFPSGGQFF.